Described below is a single T cell receptor (beta chain) sequence and its context. Antigen: not known. This entry comes from a study of identical twins. Study-wide results and limits: Compared with unrelated sharing, twin-shared out-of-frame alpha sequences had more low-probability sequences.

TCRdb re-analysed the 5' RACE reads in MiXCR, keeping a single row per CDR3 protein. Of around 490,000 distinct CDR3 sequences in the sample, 13% to 15% were seen once. This sample also appeared in a second study, on yellow fever vaccine responses in identical twins. In that study: Each twin's T cell response to the vaccine was reported to look partly convergent and partly personalized.

Sequenced material: CD4+ T cells sorted from blood. This receptor was obtained from a woman aged 18-30 years in good health.

The CDR3 here is CASSIQEWGRGYTF. DNA of the CDR3: TGCGCCAGCAGCATCCAAGAGTGGGGACGTGGCTACACCTTC. The V and J genes are TRBV5-1 and TRBJ1-2, with TRBD1 as a possible D gene (5 bases). There are 14 residues in the CDR3. Germline V lookup: CDR1 SGHRS, CDR2 YFSETQ. V lost 4 bases and J 7 bases, leaving 17 bases between the germline ends.